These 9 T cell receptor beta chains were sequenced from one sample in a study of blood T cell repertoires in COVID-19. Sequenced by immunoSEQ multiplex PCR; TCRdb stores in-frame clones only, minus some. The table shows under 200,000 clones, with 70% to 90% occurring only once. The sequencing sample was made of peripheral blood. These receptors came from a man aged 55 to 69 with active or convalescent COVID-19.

DNA of the CDR3: TGTGCCAGACACCCCCTAGACAGGAACACTGAAGCTTTCTTT. Amino acids: CARHPLDRNTEAFF. The V and J genes are TRBV6-6 and TRBJ1-1, with a possible D match to TRBD1 (5 bases). CDR3 length equals 14 residues. CDR1 and CDR2 (germline): MNHNY, SVGAGI (reference sequence). Trimming pared 9 bases from V and 1 base from J, leaving 15 bases between.

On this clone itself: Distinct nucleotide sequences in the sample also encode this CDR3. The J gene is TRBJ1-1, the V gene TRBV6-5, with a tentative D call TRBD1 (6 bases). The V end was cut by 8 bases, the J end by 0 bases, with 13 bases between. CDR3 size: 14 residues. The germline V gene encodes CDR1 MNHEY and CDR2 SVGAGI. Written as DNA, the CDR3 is TGTGCCAGCCGGTCTGGACAGTTGAACACTGAAGCTTTCTTT. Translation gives CASRSGQLNTEAFF.

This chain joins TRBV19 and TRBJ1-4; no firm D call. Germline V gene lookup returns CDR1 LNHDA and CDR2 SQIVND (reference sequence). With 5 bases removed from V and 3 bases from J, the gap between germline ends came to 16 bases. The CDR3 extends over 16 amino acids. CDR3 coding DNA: TGTGCCAGTAGTTCGGAGTCCGGAAAGTCTAATGAAAAACTGTTTTTT. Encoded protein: CASSSESGKSNEKLFF.

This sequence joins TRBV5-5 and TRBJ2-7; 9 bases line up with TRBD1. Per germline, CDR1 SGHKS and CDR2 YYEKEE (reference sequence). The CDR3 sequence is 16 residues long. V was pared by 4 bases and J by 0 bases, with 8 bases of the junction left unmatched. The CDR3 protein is CASSQGPGQGSYEQYF. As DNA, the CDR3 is TGTGCCAGCAGCCAGGGTCCGGGACAGGGCTCCTACGAGCAGTACTTC.

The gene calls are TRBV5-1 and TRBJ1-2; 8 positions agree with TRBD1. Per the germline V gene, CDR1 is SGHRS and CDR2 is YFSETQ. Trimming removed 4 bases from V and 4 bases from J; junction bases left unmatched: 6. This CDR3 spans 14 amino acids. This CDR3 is CASSRGTGPYGYTF. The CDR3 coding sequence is TGCGCCAGCAGCCGAGGGACAGGACCCTATGGCTACACCTTC.

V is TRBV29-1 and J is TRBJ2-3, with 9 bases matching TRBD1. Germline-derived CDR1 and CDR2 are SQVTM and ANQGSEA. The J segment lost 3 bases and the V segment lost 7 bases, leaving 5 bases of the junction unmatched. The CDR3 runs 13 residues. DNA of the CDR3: TGCAGCGCCGTGACAGGGGGGACAGATACGCAGTATTTT. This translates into CSAVTGGTDTQYF.

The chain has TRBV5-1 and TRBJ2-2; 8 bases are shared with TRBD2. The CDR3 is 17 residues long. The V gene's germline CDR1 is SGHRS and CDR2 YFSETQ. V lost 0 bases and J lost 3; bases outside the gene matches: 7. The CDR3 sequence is CASSLVPGGPYTGELFF. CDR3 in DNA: TGCGCCAGCAGCTTGGTCCCGGGGGGGCCCTACACCGGGGAGCTGTTTTTT.

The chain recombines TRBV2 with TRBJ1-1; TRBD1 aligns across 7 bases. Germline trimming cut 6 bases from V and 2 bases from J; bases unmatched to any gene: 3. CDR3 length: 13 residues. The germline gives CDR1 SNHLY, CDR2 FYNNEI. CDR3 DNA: TGTGCCAGCAGGGGACAGACTAACACTGAAGCTTTCTTT. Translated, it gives CASRGQTNTEAFF.

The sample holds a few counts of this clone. CDR3 loop: CASSHREYYEQYF. CDR3 DNA: TGCGCCAGCAGCCACCGGGAGTACTACGAGCAGTACTTC. The chain carries TRBV4-1 and TRBJ2-7; maybe TRBD2 (6 bases). Germline CDR1 MGHRA, CDR2 YSYEKL. The CDR3 sequence is 13 residues long. V dropped 3 bases and J dropped 3 bases, with 9 bases sitting between them.